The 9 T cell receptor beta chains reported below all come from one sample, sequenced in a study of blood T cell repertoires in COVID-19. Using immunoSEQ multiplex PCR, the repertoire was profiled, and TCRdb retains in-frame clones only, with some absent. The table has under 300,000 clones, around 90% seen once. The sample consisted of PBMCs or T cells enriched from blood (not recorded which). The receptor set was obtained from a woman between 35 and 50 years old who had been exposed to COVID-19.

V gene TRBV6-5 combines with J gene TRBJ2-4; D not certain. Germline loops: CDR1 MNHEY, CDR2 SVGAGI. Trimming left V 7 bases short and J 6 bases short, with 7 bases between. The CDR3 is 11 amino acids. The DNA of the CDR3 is TGTGCCAGCAAGGAGATAAACATTCAGTACTTC. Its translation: CASKEINIQYF.

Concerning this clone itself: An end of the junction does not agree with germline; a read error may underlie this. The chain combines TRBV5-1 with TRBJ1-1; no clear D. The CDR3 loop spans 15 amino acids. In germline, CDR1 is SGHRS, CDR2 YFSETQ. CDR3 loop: CASSSISDPNTEAFF. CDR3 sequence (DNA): TGTGCCAGCAGCTCCATCAGTGATCCGAACACTGAAGCTTTCTTT.

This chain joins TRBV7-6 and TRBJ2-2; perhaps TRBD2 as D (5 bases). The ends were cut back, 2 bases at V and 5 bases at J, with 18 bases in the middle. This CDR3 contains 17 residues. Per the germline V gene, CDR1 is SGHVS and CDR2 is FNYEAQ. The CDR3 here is CASSLPSGQPGTGELFF. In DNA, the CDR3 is TGTGCCAGCAGCTTACCGTCCGGGCAGCCGGGGACCGGGGAGCTGTTTTTT.

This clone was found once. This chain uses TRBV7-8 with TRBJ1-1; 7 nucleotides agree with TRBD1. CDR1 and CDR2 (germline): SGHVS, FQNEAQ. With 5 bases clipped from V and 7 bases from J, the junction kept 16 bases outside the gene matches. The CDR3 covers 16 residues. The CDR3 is CASSIRLSDRANEAFF. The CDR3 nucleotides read TGTGCCAGCAGCATCCGCCTATCCGACAGGGCGAATGAAGCTTTCTTT.

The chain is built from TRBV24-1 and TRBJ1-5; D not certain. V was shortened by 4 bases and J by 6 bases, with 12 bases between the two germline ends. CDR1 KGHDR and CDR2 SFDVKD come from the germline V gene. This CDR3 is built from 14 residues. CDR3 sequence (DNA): TGTGCCACCAGTGACCCCGCAGGAGGTCAGCCCCAGCATTTT. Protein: CATSDPAGGQPQHF.

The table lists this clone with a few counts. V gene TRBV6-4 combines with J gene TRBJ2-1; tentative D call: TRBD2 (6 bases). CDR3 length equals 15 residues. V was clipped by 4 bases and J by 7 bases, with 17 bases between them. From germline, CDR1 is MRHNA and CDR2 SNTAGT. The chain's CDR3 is CASSVRFGSGNEQFF. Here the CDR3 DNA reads TGTGCCAGCAGTGTCCGATTCGGGAGTGGGAATGAGCAGTTCTTC.

The CDR3 sequence is CASTAGQGLRTEAFF. The DNA for the CDR3 is TGTGCCAGCACCGCCGGCCAGGGATTAAGGACTGAAGCTTTCTTT. The chain links TRBV6-5 to TRBJ1-1, with a weak D call TRBD1 (5 bases). V shed 7 bases and J shed 5 bases, with 20 bases lying between them. The CDR3 runs to 15 residues. Per germline, CDR1 MNHEY and CDR2 SVGAGI.

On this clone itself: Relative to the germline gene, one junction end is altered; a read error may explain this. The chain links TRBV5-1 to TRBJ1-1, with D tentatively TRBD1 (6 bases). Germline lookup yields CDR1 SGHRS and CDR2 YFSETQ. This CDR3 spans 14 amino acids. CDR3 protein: CASTRRGGSTEAFF. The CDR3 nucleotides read TGTGCCAGCACCCGGAGGGGGGGAAGCACTGAAGCTTTCTTT.

CDR3 sequence: CASSPRGGQGSNTEAFF. In DNA, the CDR3 is TGTGCCAGCAGCCCCCGTGGAGGACAGGGTTCGAACACTGAAGCTTTCTTT. This sequence joins TRBV5-5 and TRBJ1-1; the match to TRBD1 covers 8 bases. The CDR3 has 17 residues. CDR1 and CDR2 (germline): SGHKS, YYEKEE (reference sequence). V lost 4 bases, J lost 1 base, and 12 bases stayed unmatched.